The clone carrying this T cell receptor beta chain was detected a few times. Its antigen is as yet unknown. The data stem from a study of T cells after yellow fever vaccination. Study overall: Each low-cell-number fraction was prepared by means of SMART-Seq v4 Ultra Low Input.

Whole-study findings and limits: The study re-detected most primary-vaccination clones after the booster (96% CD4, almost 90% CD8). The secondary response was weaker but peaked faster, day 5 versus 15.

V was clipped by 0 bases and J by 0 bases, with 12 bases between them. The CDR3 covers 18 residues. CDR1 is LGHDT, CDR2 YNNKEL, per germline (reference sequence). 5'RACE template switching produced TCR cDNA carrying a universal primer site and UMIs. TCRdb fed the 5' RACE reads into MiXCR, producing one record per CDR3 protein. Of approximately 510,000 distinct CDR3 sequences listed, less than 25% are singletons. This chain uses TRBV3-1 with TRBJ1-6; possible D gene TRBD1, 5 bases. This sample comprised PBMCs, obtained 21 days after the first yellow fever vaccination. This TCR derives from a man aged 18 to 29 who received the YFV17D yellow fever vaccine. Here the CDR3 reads CASSQDLGASSYNSPLHF. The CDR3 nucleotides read TGTGCCAGCAGCCAAGATCTAGGGGCTAGCTCCTATAATTCACCCCTCCACTTT.